This T cell receptor (beta chain) is drawn from a study of blood T cell repertoires in COVID-19. About the study: PBMCs, B-cell-depleted T cells, or T cells provided the cDNA or gDNA that made up the material.

Seattle's enrolled individuals joined amid active infection and were then monitored longitudinally. TCRdb's table, derived via immunoSEQ multiplex PCR, lists solely in-frame clones and lacks some. The table records fewer than 350,000 clones, roughly nine tenths of them present only once. CDR1 is SGHVS, CDR2 FQNEAQ, per germline. The V and J ends lost 3 bases and 4 bases, in that order; junction bases with no gene match: 2. The CDR3 is 14 residues long. V is TRBV7-8 and J is TRBJ2-5, with 10 bases lining up with TRBD2. The sequenced material came from peripheral blood. This clonotype was obtained from a woman in her 30s with COVID-19, enrolled during active disease. Here the CDR3 reads CASSFIAGGETQYF. The DNA for the CDR3 is TGTGCCAGCAGCTTTATAGCGGGGGGAGAGACCCAGTACTTC.